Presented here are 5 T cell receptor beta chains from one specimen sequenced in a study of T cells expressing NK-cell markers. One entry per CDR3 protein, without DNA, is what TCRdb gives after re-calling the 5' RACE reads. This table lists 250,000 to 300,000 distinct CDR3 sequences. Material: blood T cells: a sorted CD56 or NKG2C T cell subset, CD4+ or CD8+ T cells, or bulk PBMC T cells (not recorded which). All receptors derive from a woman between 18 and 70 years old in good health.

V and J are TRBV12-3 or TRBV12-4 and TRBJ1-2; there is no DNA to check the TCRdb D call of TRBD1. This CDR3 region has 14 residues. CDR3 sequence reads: CASSPTGMDYGYTF.

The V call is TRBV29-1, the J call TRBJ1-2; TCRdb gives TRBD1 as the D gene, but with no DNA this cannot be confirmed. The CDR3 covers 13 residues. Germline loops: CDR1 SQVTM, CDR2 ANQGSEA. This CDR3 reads CSAALGTDYGYTF. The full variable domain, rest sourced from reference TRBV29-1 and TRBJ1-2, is SAVISQKPSRDICQRGTSLTIQCQVDSQVTMMFWYRQQPGQSLTLIATANQGSEATYESGFVIDKFPISRPNLTFSTLTVSNMSPEDSSIYLCSAALGTDYGYTFGSGTRLTVV.

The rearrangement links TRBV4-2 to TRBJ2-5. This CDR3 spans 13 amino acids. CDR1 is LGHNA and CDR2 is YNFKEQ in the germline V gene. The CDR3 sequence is CASSQGQKETQYF.

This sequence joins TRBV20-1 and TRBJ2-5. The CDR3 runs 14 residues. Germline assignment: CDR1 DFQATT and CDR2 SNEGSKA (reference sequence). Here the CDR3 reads CSARDKGSQETQYF.

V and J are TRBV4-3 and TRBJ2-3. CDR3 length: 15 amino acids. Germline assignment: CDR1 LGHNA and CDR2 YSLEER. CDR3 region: CASSQDSSSTDTQYF.